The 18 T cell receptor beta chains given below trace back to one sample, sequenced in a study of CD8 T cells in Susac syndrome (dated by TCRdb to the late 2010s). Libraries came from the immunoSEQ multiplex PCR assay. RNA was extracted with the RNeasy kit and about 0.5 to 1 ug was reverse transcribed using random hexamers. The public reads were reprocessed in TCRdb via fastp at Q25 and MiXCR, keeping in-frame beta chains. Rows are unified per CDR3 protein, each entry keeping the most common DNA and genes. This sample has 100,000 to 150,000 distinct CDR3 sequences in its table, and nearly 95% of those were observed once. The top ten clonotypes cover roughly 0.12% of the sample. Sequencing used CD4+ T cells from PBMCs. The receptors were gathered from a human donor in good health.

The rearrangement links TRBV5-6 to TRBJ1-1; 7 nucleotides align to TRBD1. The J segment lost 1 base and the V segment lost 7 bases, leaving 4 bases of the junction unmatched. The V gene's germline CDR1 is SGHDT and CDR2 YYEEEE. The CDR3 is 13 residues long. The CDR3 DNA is TGTGCCAGCCAGGGACAGCCGAACACTGAAGCTTTCTTT. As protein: CASQGQPNTEAFF. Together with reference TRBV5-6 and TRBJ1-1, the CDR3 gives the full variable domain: DAGVTQSPTHLIKTRGQQVTLRCSPKSGHDTVSWYQQALGQGPQFIFQYYEEEERQRGNFPDRFSGHQFPNYSSELNVNALLLGDSALYLCASQGQPNTEAFFGQGTRLTVV.

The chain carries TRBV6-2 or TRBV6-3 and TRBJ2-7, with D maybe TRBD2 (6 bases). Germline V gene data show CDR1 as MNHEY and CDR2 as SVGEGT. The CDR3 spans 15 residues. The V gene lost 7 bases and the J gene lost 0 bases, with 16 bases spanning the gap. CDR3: CASIADAGSSYEQYF. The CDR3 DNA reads TGTGCCAGCATCGCCGACGCGGGGTCCTCCTACGAGCAGTACTTC.

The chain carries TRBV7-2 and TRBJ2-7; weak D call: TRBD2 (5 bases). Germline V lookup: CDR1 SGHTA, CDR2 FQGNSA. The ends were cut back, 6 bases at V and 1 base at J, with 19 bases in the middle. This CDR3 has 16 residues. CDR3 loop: CASRQARDPRSYEQYF. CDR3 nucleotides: TGTGCCAGCAGACAAGCCCGGGATCCGAGGTCCTACGAGCAGTACTTC.

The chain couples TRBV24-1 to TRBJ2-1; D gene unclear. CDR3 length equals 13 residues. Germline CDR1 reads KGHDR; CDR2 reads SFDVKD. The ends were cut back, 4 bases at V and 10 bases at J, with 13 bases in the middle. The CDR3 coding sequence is TGTGCCACCAGTGACTCTCCTGTTCCAGAGCAGTTCTTC. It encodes CATSDSPVPEQFF.

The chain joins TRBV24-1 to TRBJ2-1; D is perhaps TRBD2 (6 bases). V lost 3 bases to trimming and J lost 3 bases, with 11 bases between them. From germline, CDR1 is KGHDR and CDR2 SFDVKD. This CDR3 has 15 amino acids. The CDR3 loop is CATSDGSGDYNEQFF. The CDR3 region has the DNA TGTGCCACCAGTGATGGATCGGGGGACTACAATGAGCAGTTCTTC.

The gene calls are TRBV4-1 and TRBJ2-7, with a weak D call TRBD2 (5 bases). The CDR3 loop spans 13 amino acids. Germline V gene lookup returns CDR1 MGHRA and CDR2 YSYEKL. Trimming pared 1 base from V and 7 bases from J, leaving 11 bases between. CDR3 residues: CASSQGIEREQYF. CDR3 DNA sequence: TGCGCCAGCAGCCAAGGAATCGAGCGGGAGCAGTACTTC.

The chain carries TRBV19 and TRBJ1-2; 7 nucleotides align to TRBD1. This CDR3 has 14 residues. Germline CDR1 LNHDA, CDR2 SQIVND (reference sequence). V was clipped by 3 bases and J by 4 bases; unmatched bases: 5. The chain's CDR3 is CASSIGGQSYGYTF. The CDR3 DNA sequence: TGTGCCAGTAGTATCGGGGGACAGAGCTATGGCTACACCTTC.

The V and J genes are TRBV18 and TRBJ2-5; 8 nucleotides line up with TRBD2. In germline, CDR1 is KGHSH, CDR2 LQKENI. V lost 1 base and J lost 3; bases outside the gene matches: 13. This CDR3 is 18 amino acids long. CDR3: CASSPQRLPAGDEETQYF. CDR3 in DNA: TGTGCCAGCTCACCACAACGACTCCCAGCGGGAGACGAAGAGACCCAGTACTTC.

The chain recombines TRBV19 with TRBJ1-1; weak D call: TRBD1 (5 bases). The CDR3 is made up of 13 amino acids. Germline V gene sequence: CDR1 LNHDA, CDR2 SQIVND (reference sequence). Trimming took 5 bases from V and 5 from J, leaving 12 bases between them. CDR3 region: CASSLGDWTEAFF. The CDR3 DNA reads TGTGCCAGTAGTTTGGGGGATTGGACTGAAGCTTTCTTT.

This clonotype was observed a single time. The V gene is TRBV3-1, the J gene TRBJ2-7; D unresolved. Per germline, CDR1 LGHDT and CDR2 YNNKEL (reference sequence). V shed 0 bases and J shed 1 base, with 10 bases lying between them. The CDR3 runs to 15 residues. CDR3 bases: TGTGCCAGCAGCCAAGATCTGGGCAGTTCCTACGAGCAGTACTTC. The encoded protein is CASSQDLGSSYEQYF.

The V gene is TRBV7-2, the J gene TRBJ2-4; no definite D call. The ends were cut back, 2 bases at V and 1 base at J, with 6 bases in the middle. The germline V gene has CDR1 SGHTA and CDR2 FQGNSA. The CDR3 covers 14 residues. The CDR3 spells CASSLKGAKNIQYF. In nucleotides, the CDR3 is TGTGCCAGCAGCTTAAAAGGGGCCAAAAACATTCAGTACTTC.

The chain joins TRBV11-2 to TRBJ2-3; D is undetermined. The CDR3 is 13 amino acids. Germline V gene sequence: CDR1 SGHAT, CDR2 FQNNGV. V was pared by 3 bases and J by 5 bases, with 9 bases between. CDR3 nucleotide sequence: TGTGCCAGCAGCTTCGGGTTTATAGATACGCAGTATTTT. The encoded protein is CASSFGFIDTQYF.

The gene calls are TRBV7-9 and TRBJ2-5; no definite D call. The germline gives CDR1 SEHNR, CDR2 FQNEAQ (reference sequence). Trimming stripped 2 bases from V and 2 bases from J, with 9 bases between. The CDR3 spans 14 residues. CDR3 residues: CASSLNKGQETQYF. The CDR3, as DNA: TGTGCCAGCAGCTTAAACAAGGGTCAAGAGACCCAGTACTTC.

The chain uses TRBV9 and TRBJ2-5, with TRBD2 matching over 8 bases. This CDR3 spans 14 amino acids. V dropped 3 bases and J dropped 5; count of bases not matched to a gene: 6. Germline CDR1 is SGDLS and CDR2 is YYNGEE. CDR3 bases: TGTGCCAGCAGCGCCGGGAGGGTGGTGGAGACCCAGTACTTC. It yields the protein CASSAGRVVETQYF. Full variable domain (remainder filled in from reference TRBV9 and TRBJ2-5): DSGVTQTPKHLITATGQRVTLRCSPRSGDLSVYWYQQSLDQGLQFLIQYYNGEERAKGNILERFSAQQFPDLHSELNLSSLELGDSALYFCASSAGRVVETQYFGPGTRLLVL.

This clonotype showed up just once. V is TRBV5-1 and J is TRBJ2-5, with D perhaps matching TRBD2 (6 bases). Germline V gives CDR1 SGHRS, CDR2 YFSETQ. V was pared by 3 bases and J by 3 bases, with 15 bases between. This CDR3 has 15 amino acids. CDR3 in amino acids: CASSSGPWGEETQYF. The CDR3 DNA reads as TGCGCCAGCAGCTCGGGACCGTGGGGGGAAGAGACCCAGTACTTC.

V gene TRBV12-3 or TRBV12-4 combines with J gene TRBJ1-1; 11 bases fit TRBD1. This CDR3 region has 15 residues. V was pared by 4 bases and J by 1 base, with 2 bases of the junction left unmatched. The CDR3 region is CASSWGTGGNTEAFF. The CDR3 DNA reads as TGTGCCAGCAGTTGGGGGACAGGGGGGAACACTGAAGCTTTCTTT.

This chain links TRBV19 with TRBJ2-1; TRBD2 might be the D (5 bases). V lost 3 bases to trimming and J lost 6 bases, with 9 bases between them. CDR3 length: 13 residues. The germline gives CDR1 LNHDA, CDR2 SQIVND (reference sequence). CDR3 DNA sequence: TGTGCCAGTAGTATCGGGATATTCAATGAGCAGTTCTTC. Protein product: CASSIGIFNEQFF.

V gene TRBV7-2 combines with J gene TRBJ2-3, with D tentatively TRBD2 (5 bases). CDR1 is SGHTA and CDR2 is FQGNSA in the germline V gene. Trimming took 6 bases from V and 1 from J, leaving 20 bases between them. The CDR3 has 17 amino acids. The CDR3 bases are TGTGCCAGCAGGCCACGCTCCGGCGGGCTCGGCACAGATACGCAGTATTTT. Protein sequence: CASRPRSGGLGTDTQYF.